Listed below are T cell receptor beta chains from one sample, sequenced in a study of cytomegalovirus exposure and HLA in healthy donors. The table came from immunoSEQ multiplex PCR; TCRdb's copy has only in-frame clones and leaves some out. Of 110,000 to 150,000 clones in the sample, approximately 90% were seen once. The specimen sequenced was PBMCs. The receptors stem from a woman in her thirties in good health and CMV-seropositive. Both conserved end residues are part of each CDR3. D genes are given only for firm matches.

TRBD1	TRBV11-2	TRBJ1-3	TGTGCCAGCAGCTTAGATGTGGGACAGGGTCCTGGAAACACCATATATTTT	CASSLDVGQGPGNTIYF
TRBD1	TRBV7-9	TRBJ2-5	TGTGCCAGCAGCCAATCCGGGACAGAAGAGACCCAGTACTTC	CASSQSGTEETQYF
.	TRBV7-7	TRBJ2-5	TGTGCCAGCAGCTTTAATCGGGGAGGAGAGACCCAGTACTTC	CASSFNRGGETQYF
.	TRBV13	TRBJ2-3	TGTGCCAGCAGCTTGGGAGGGCGGGGGCGGACAGATACGCAGTATTTT	CASSLGGRGRTDTQYF
TRBD1	TRBV18	TRBJ2-5	TGTGCCAGCTCACCGGGACAGAAAGAGACCCAGTACTTC	CASSPGQKETQYF
TRBD1	TRBV2	TRBJ1-3	TGTGCCAGCGGACAGGGATCTGGTTCTGGAAACACCATATATTTT	CASGQGSGSGNTIYF
TRBD2	TRBV5-4	TRBJ2-7	TGTGCCAGCAGCTTGACTAGCGGGGGGGCCTACGAGCAGTACTTC	CASSLTSGGAYEQYF
TRBD1	TRBV11-2	TRBJ2-7	TGTGCCAGCAGCTTAAGGGCAGGGGGCTTTTACGAGCAGTACTTC	CASSLRAGGFYEQYF
TRBD1	TRBV7-8	TRBJ2-1	TGTGCCAGCAGCTCCGACAGGGCTGGATACAATGAGCAGTTCTTC	CASSSDRAGYNEQFF
.	TRBV9	TRBJ2-3	TGTGCCAGCAGCACCGAAGGGGGGGTAGGTTCAGATACGCAGTATTTT	CASSTEGGVGSDTQYF
TRBD1	TRBV2	TRBJ1-6	TGTGCCAGCAGTCGACAGGGCCCCAAACAGTCACCCCTCCACTTT	CASSRQGPKQSPLHF
TRBD1	TRBV6-5	TRBJ1-5	TGTGCCAGCAGACCGGCGGGACAGATCAATCAGCCCCAGCATTTT	CASRPAGQINQPQHF
.	TRBV4-1	TRBJ1-2	TGCGCCAGCAGCCAAGATCCCGGGGGGGGCTATGGCTACACCTTC	CASSQDPGGGYGYTF
.	TRBV7-3	TRBJ1-2	TGTGCCAGCAGCTCCTCGTATGGGAGTTTGGATGGCTACACCTTC	CASSSSYGSLDGYTF
.	TRBV20-1	TRBJ2-7	TGCAGTGCAACTACAGGCTACGAGCAGTACTTC	CSATTGYEQYF
.	TRBV5-4	TRBJ1-1	TGTGCCAGCAGCTTTACAGGGAACACTGAAGCTTTCTTT	CASSFTGNTEAFF
.	TRBV6-4	TRBJ2-2	TGTGCCAGCAGTAACGACTATCCCGGGGAGCTGTTTTTT	CASSNDYPGELFF